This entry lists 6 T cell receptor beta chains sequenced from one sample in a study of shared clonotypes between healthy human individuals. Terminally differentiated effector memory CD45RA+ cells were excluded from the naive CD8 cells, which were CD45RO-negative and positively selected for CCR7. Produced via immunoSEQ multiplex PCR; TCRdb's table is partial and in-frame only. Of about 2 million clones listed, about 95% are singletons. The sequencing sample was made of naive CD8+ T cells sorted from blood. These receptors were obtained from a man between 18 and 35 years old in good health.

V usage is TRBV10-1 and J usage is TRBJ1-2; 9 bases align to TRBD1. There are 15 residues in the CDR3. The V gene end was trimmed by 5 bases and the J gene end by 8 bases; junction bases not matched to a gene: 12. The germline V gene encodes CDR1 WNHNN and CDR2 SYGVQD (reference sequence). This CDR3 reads CASSSDRGDKEGYTF. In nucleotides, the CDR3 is TGCGCCAGCAGTTCGGACAGGGGCGATAAGGAGGGCTACACCTTC.

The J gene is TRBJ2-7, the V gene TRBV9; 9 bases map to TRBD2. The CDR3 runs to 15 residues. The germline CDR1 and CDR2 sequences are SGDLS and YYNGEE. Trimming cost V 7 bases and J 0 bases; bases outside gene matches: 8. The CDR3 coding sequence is TGTGCCAGCGGGCCGAGCGGGGGGAGCTCCTACGAGCAGTACTTC. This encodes CASGPSGGSSYEQYF.

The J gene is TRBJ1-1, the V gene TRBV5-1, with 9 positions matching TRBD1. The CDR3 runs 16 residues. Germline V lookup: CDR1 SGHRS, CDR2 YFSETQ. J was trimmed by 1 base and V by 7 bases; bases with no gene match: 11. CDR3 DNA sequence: TGCGCCAGCGGATGGGACAGGGAAGTCGGGAACACTGAAGCTTTCTTT. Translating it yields CASGWDREVGNTEAFF.

The CDR3 DNA reads TGTGCCAGCAAGAGCTTGGCAGGGTCGGGTTCACCCCTCCACTTT. The encoded protein is CASKSLAGSGSPLHF. The chain joins TRBV27 to TRBJ1-6; D perhaps matches TRBD1 (5 bases). CDR3 length: 15 residues. Germline values: CDR1 MNHEY, CDR2 SMNVEV (reference sequence). The V and J ends lost 7 bases and 9 bases respectively, with 19 bases between them.

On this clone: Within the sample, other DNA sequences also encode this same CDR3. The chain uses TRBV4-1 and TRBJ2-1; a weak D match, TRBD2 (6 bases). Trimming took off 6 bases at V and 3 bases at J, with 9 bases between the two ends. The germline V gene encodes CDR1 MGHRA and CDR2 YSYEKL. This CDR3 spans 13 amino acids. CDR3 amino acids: CASSQTSYNEQFF. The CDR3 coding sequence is TGCGCCAGCAGTCAGACTAGCTACAATGAGCAGTTCTTC.

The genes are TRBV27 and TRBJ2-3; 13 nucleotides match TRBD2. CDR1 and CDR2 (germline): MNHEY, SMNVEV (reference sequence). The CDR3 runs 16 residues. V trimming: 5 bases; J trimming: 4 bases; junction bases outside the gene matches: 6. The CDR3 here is CASSVTSGGAPDTQYF. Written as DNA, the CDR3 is TGTGCCAGCAGTGTAACTAGCGGGGGGGCGCCAGATACGCAGTATTTT.